This T cell receptor (beta chain) was recorded in a study of blood T cell repertoires in COVID-19. Assay used: immunoSEQ multiplex PCR; TCRdb lists only in-frame clones, some missing. The data contain 200,000 to 250,000 clones, approximately 83% of them singletons. This clonotype was sampled from a young woman who had recovered from COVID-19. What was sequenced was peripheral blood.

DNA for the CDR3: TGTGCCATCAGTGAGTCAGGGGGACTAGGAGGAAACACCATATATTTT. Amino acid sequence: CAISESGGLGGNTIYF. The genes are TRBV10-3 and TRBJ1-3, with TRBD1 as a possible D gene (6 bases). Germline V CDR1 and CDR2: ENHRY, SYGVKD. Trimming removed 0 bases at V and 4 bases at J, with 13 bases between. This CDR3 is built from 16 residues.